Presented here are 5 T cell receptor beta chains from one specimen sequenced in a study of naive and memory T cell subsets. These receptors' antigens are unknown. Two oligonucleotides, mixed equimolar, formed the beta constant-region primer covering TRBC1 and TRBC2. The ligated cDNA underwent four PCR rounds using SP2 and nested alpha and beta constant-region primers. TCRdb reanalysed the UMI-ligation and nested PCR reads using MiXCR and keeps one entry per CDR3 protein. Of 150,000 or so distinct CDR3 sequences listed, approximately 22% are singletons. Study-wide results and limits: Especially in CD8 cells, naive repertoires contained a few larger clonotypes, possibly CD45RA-re-expressing memory cells.

The sample taken for sequencing was naive CD4+ T cells from blood. These receptors all stem from a human donor in good health.

This rearrangement joins TRBV7-9 to TRBJ1-6, with D maybe TRBD1 (5 bases). The V gene lost 5 bases and the J gene lost 10 bases, with 9 bases spanning the gap. Germline assignment: CDR1 SEHNR and CDR2 FQNEAQ (reference sequence). CDR3 length: 12 residues. The DNA for the CDR3 is TGTGCCAGCAGCGTCAGGGACTCACCCCTCCACTTT. It translates to CASSVRDSPLHF.

The sample holds many counts of this clonotype. The genes are TRBV18 and TRBJ1-1; 8 nucleotides agree with TRBD1. Per the germline V gene, CDR1 is KGHSH and CDR2 is LQKENI. V lost 6 bases and J lost 5; bases outside the gene matches: 5. The CDR3 consists of 13 residues. The CDR3 sequence is CASSRQGNTEAFF. CDR3 bases: TGTGCCAGCTCCCGACAGGGGAATACTGAAGCTTTCTTT.

This clonotype was seen ten or more times. The rearrangement uses TRBV5-1 and TRBJ2-1, with 8 bases that match TRBD2. The CDR3 spans 15 residues. The ends lost 0 bases at V and 3 bases at J; junction bases unmatched: 2. Germline lookup yields CDR1 SGHRS and CDR2 YFSETQ. CDR3 sequence (DNA): TGCGCCAGCAGCTTGGCGGGAGGGGTCTACAATGAGCAGTTCTTC. It translates to CASSLAGGVYNEQFF.

This clonotype was seen repeatedly, ten times or more. This rearrangement joins TRBV20-1 to TRBJ2-1; 7 bases align to TRBD2. V shed 8 bases, J shed 4 bases, and the junction held 11 bases outside the gene matches. The length of the CDR3 is 14 residues. Germline V gene lookup returns CDR1 DFQATT and CDR2 SNEGSKA (reference sequence). The CDR3 DNA is TGCAGTAGTCAGCGGGGCGCCGCTTACAATGAGCAGTTCTTC. Amino acids: CSSQRGAAYNEQFF.

This clonotype was seen a handful of times. CDR3 region: CASSRWGATGANVLTF. The CDR3 bases are TGTGCCAGCAGTAGATGGGGCGCGACTGGGGCCAACGTCCTGACTTTC. The rearrangement uses TRBV12-3 or TRBV12-4 and TRBJ2-6; D might be TRBD1 (5 bases). The CDR3 is made up of 16 amino acids. V gave up 5 bases and J gave up 2 bases, with 13 bases separating them.